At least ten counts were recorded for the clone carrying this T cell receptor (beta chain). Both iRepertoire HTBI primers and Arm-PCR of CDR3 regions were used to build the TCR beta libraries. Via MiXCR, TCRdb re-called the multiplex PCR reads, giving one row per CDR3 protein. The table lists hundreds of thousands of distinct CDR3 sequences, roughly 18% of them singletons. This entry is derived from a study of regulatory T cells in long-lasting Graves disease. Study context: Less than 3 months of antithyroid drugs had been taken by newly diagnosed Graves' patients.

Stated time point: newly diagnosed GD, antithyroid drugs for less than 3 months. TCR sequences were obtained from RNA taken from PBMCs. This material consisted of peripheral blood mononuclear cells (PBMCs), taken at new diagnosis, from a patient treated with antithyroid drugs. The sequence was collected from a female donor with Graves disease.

CDR3: CASSPRRGARDEAFF. For the CDR3, the DNA is TGTGCCAGCAGTCCACGCCGCGGAGCGCGGGATGAAGCTTTCTTT. J is TRBJ1-1 and V is TRBV28; D is undetermined. The CDR3 totals 15 residues. V was pared by 5 bases and J by 7 bases, with 20 bases between. The germline CDR1 and CDR2 sequences are MDHEN and SYDVKM.